The TCR beta chain described here comes from a study of identical twins. One entry per CDR3 protein results from TCRdb running MiXCR on the 5' RACE reads. Among a few hundred thousand distinct CDR3 sequences listed, roughly 9.9% were seen once. CDR3 size: 16 residues. The J segment lost 3 bases and the V segment lost 0 bases, leaving 5 bases of the junction unmatched. CDR1 and CDR2 from the germline V gene are SGHRS and YFSETQ. These data are also associated with another study on yellow fever vaccine responses in identical twins. Per that study: Reportedly, the response of twins' T cells to the vaccine seemed partly convergent, partly personalized.

The clonotype comes from a woman younger than 35 in good health. The sequencing input was PBMCs. This sequence joins TRBV5-1 and TRBJ2-7, with 11 bases that match TRBD2. CDR3 sequence: CASSLEASGRFYEQYF. DNA of the CDR3: TGCGCCAGCAGCTTGGAAGCTAGCGGGAGGTTCTACGAGCAGTACTTC.